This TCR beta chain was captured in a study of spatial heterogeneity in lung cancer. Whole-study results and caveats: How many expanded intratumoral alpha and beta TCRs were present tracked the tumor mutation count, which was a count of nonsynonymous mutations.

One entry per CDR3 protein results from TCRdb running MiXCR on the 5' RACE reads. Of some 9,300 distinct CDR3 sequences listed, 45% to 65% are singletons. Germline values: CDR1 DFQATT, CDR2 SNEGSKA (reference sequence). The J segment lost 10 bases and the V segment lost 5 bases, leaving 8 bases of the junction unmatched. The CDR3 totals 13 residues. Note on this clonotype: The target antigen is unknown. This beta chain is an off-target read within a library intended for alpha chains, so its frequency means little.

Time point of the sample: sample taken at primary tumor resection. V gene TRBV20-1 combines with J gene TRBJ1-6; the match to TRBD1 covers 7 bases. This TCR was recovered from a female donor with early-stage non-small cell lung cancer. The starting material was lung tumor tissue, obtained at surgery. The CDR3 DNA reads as TGCAGTGCTCCAGGGGGGCCGGGGTCACCCCTCCACTTT. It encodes CSAPGGPGSPLHF.